This T cell receptor (beta chain) emerged from a study of spatial heterogeneity in lung cancer. Time point indicated: sample taken at primary tumor resection. The study sequenced unsorted whole RNA from tumor, nontumor lung or frozen PBMC. V trimming: 2 bases; J trimming: 5 bases; junction bases outside the gene matches: 3. This CDR3 spans 13 amino acids. Per germline, CDR1 GTSNPN and CDR2 SVGIG (reference sequence). TCRdb ran MiXCR on the 5' RACE reads and lists one entry per CDR3 protein. The top ten hold about 38% of the sample, which has about 13,000 distinct CDR3 sequences, 5.2% seen once. This clonotype showed up many times. A library prepared for alpha chains yielded this beta chain as an off-target read; its size is of little meaning.

The source is a human donor with early-stage non-small cell lung cancer. The rearrangement links TRBV30 to TRBJ1-1, with 9 bases that match TRBD1. The material sequenced was lung tumor tissue, taken at surgery. CDR3 DNA: TGTGCCTGGAGTTACAGGGGGCGTACTGAAGCTTTCTTT. It encodes CAWSYRGRTEAFF. Filled out from reference TRBV30 and TRBJ1-1, the complete variable domain reads SQTIHQWPATLVQPVGSPLSLECTVEGTSNPNLYWYRQAAGRGLQLLFYSVGIGQISSEVPQNLSASRPQDRQFILSSKKLLLSDSGFYLCAWSYRGRTEAFFGQGTRLTVV.